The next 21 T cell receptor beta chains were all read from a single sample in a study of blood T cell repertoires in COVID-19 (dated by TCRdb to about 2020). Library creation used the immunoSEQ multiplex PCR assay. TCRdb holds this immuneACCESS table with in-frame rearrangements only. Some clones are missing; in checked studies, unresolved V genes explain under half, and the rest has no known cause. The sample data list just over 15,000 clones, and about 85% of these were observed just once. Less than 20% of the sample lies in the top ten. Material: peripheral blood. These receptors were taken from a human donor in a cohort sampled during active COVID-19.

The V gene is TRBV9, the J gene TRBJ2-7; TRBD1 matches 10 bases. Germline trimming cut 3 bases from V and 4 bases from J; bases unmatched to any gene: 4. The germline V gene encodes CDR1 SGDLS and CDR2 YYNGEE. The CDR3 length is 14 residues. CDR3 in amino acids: CASSDRDRGYEQYF. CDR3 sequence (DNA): TGTGCCAGCAGCGACCGGGACAGGGGTTACGAGCAGTACTTC. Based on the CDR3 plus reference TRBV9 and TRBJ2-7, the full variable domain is DSGVTQTPKHLITATGQRVTLRCSPRSGDLSVYWYQQSLDQGLQFLIQYYNGEERAKGNILERFSAQQFPDLHSELNLSSLELGDSALYFCASSDRDRGYEQYFGPGTRLTVT.

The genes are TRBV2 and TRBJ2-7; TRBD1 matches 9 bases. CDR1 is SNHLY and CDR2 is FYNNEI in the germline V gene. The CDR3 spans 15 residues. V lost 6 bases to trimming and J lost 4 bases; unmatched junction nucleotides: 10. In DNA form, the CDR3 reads TGTGCCAGCAGCGTTGCCGGGACAGGGTTGTACGAGCAGTACTTC. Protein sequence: CASSVAGTGLYEQYF. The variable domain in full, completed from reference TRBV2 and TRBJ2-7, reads EPEVTQTPSHQVTQMGQEVILRCVPISNHLYFYWYRQILGQKVEFLVSFYNNEISEKSEIFDDQFSVERPDGSNFTLKIRSTKLEDSAMYFCASSVAGTGLYEQYFGPGTRLTVT.

The chain's CDR3 is CATRSGQSWEQYF. Here the CDR3 DNA reads TGTGCCACCCGTTCTGGGCAGTCATGGGAGCAGTACTTC. V gene TRBV28 combines with J gene TRBJ2-7, with D uncertain. V gave up 10 bases and J gave up 7 bases, with 20 bases separating them. Germline CDR1 is MDHEN and CDR2 is SYDVKM. There are 13 residues in the CDR3.

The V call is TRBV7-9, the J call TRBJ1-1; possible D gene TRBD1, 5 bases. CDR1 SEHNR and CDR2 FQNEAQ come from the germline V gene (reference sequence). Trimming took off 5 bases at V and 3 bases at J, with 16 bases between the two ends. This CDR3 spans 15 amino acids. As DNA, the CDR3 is TGTGCCAGCAGCGCCACCCTGACAGAGGACACTGAAGCTTTCTTT. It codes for CASSATLTEDTEAFF.

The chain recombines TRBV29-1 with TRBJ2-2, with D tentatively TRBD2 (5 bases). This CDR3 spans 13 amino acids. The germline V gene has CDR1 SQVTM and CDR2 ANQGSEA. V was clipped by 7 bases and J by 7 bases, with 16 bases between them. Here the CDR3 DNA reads TGCAGCGCCCGGAGACTAACCAACGGGGAGCTGTTTTTT. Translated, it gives CSARRLTNGELFF.

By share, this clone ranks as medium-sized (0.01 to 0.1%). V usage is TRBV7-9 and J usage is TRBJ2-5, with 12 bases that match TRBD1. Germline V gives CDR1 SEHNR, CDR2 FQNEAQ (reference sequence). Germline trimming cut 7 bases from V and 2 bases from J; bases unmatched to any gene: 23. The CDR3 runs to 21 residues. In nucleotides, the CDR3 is TGTGCCAGCACCTCATGGGACAGGGGGCGTTTAGTTTCAACGACACAAGAGACCCAGTACTTC. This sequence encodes CASTSWDRGRLVSTTQETQYF.

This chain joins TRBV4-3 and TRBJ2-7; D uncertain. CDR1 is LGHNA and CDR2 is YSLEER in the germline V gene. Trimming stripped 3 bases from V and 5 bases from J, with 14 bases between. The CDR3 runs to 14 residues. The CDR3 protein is CASSQYVNRDEQYF. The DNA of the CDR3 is TGCGCCAGCAGCCAGTATGTAAATCGAGACGAGCAGTACTTC.

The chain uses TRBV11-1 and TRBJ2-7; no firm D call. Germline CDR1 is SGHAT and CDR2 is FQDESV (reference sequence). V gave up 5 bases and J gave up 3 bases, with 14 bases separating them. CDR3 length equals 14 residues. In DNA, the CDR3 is TGTGCCAGCAGCATGACCGCCTCGGGCTACGAGCAGTACTTC. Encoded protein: CASSMTASGYEQYF. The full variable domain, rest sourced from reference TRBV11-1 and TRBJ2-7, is EAEVAQSPRYKITEKSQAVAFWCDPISGHATLYWYRQILGQGPELLVQFQDESVVDDSQLPKDRFSAERLKGVDSTLKIQPAELGDSAMYLCASSMTASGYEQYFGPGTRLTVT.

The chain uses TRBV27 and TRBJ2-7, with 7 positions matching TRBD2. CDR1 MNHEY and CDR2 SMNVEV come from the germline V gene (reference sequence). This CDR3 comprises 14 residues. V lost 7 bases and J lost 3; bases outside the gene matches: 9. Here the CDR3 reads CASKLTGGDYEQYF. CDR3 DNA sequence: TGTGCCAGCAAGCTCACGGGGGGAGACTACGAGCAGTACTTC.

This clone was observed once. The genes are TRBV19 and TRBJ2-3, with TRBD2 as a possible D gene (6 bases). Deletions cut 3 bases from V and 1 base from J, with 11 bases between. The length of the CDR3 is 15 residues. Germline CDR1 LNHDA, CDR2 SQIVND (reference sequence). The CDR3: CASSISSGGTDTQYF. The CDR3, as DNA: TGTGCCAGTAGTATCTCTTCGGGGGGCACAGATACGCAGTATTTT.

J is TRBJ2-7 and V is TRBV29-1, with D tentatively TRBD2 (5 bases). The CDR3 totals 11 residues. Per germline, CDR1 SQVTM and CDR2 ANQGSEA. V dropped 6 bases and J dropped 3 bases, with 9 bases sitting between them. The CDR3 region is CSVRDFYEQYF. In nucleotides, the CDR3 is TGCAGCGTCCGGGATTTCTACGAGCAGTACTTC.

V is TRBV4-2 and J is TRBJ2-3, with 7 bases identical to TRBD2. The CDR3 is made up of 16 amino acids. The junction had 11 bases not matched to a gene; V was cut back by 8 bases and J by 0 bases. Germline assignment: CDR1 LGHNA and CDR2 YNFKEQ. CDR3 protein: CASGRLAAASTDTQYF. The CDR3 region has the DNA TGTGCCAGCGGTCGGCTAGCGGCTGCTAGCACAGATACGCAGTATTTT.

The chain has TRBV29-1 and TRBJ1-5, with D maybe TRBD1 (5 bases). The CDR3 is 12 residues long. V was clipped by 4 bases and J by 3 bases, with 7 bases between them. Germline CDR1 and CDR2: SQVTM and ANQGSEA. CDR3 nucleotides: TGCAGCGTTGGACAGCTCAATCAGCCCCAGCATTTT. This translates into CSVGQLNQPQHF.

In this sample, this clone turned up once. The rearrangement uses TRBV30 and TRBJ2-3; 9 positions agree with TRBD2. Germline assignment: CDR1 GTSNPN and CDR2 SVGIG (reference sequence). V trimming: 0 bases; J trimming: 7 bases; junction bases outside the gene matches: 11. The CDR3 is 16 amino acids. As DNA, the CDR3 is TGTGCCTGGAGTGTACTACGAGCGGGGGGACCGAATACGCAGTATTTT. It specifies CAWSVLRAGGPNTQYF.

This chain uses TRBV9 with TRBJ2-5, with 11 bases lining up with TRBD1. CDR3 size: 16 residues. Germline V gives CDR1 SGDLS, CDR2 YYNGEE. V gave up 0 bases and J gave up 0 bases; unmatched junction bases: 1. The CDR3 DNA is TGTGCCAGCAGCGTAGGGACAGGGGGCTACCAAGAGACCCAGTACTTC. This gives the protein CASSVGTGGYQETQYF.

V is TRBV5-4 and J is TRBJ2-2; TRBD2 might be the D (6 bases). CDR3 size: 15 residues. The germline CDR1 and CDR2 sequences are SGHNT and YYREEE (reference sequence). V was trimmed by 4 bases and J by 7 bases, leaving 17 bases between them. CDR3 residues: CASSAGPRGGGELFF. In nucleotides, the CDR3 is TGTGCCAGCAGCGCGGGACCTAGAGGTGGCGGGGAGCTGTTTTTT.

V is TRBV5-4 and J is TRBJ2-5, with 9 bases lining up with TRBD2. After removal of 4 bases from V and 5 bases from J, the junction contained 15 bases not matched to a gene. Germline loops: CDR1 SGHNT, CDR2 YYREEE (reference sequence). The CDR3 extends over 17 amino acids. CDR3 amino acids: CASSRGPGREGRETQYF. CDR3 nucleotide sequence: TGTGCCAGCAGCCGAGGCCCAGGGCGGGAGGGCCGGGAGACCCAGTACTTC.

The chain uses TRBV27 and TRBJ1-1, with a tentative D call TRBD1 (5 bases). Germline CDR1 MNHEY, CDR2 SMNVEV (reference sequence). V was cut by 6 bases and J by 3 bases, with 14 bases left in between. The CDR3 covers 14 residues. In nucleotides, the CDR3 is TGTGCCAGCAGGTTCCAGGGTGGGTACACTGAAGCTTTCTTT. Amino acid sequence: CASRFQGGYTEAFF.

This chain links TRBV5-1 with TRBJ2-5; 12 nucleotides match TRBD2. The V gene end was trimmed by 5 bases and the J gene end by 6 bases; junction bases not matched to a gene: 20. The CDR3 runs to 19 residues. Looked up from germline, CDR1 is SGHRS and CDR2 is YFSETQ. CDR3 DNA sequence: TGCGCCAGCAGTCTTGGGTATCTAGCGGGAGGGCCTTGGATGAAGACCCAGTACTTC. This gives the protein CASSLGYLAGGPWMKTQYF.

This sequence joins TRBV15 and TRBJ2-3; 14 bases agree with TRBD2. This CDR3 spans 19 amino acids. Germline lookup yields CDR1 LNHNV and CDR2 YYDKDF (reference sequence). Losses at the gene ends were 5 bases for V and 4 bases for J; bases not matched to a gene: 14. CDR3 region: CATSSPMTSGRAAADTQYF. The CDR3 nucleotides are TGTGCCACCAGCTCCCCGATGACTAGCGGGAGGGCCGCTGCAGATACGCAGTATTTT.

This chain's CDR3 is CASSTTTGGNYEQYF. CDR3 in DNA: TGCGCCAGCAGCACTACGACAGGGGGTAACTACGAGCAGTACTTC. The chain combines TRBV5-1 with TRBJ2-7, with 9 nucleotides matching TRBD1. CDR1 SGHRS and CDR2 YFSETQ come from the germline V gene. The CDR3 consists of 15 residues. V lost 4 bases to trimming and J lost 3 bases; unmatched junction nucleotides: 8.